This is a list of T cell receptor beta chains from one sample in a study of shared clonotypes between healthy human individuals. Sequenced by immunoSEQ multiplex PCR; TCRdb stores in-frame clones only, minus some. The sample lists about 980,000 clones; about three quarters were seen once. The sequenced material came from memory CD4+ T cells sorted from blood. The receptors come from a man aged 18 to 29 in good health. Both conserved end residues are part of each CDR3. The D gene is left open where the match is weak. Size is omitted from some rows. Given values are once, few, many or a class for expanded clones.

>TRBJ2-7|TRBV6-1|TRBD2|.
CASSEAPGTIAYEQYF
TGTGCCAGCAGTGAAGCCCCCGGGACTATTGCCTACGAGCAGTACTTC
>TRBJ1-6|TRBV11-2|.|.
CASSHGGLGAPLHF
TGTGCCAGCAGCCACGGGGGACTTGGGGCACCCCTCCACTTT
>TRBJ2-7|TRBV4-1|TRBD2|once
CASSQGLAGTYEQYF
TGCGCCAGCAGCCAAGGGCTAGCGGGAACCTACGAGCAGTACTTC
>TRBJ1-1|TRBV21-1|.|few
CASSPQSPEAFF
TGTGCCAGCAGCCCCCAATCTCCTGAAGCTTTCTTT
>TRBJ2-3|TRBV5-1|.|.
CASSLLRGSSTDTQYF
TGCGCCAGCAGCTTGTTAAGGGGTTCTAGCACAGATACGCAGTATTTT
>TRBJ2-5|TRBV28|.|.
CASGSPGRAMETQYF
TGTGCCAGCGGATCCCCAGGCAGGGCCATGGAGACCCAGTACTTC
>TRBJ2-1|TRBV4-2|.|.
CASSQDKEDRAYNEQFF
TGTGCCAGCAGCCAAGATAAGGAGGATCGCGCCTACAATGAGCAGTTCTTC
>TRBJ2-2|TRBV4-3|TRBD2|.
CASSRVASGRAGATGELFF
TGCGCCAGCAGCCGCGTGGCCAGCGGGAGGGCCGGAGCGACCGGGGAGCTGTTTTTT
>TRBJ2-1|TRBV7-2|TRBD2|.
CASSRGSGRSDNEQFF
TGTGCCAGCAGCCGTGGTAGCGGGAGGTCGGACAATGAGCAGTTCTTC
>TRBJ1-1|TRBV7-8|.|.
CASRLTGVGENTEAFF
TGTGCCAGCAGGCTAACGGGGGTAGGAGAGAACACTGAAGCTTTCTTT
>TRBJ2-7|TRBV4-1|.|.
CASSPEITSTSQQYF
TGCGCCAGCAGCCCCGAAATCACTTCAACGAGCCAGCAGTACTTC
>TRBJ1-6|TRBV2|.|.
CANRDSSYNSPLHF
TGTGCCAACCGTGATAGCTCCTATAATTCACCCCTCCACTTT
>TRBJ1-1|TRBV5-1|.|.
CASMVGTLNTEAFF
TGCGCCAGCATGGTAGGGACTCTTAACACTGAAGCTTTCTTT
>TRBJ2-2|TRBV7-9|.|few
CATDVHIASGGELFF
TGTGCCACGGACGTGCACATAGCGTCGGGCGGGGAGCTGTTTTTT
>TRBJ1-3|TRBV21-1|.|few
CASSKMGGPLSGNTIYF
TGTGCCAGCAGCAAGATGGGCGGTCCCCTCTCTGGAAACACCATATATTTT
>TRBJ1-2|TRBV28|.|.
CAGLDRRSYGYTF
TGTGCCGGACTTGACAGGCGGTCCTATGGCTACACCTTC
>TRBJ2-3|TRBV11-2|.|.
CASDGQWDTDTQYF
TGTGCCAGCGACGGACAATGGGACACAGATACGCAGTATTTT
>TRBJ1-1|TRBV7-9|TRBD1|.
CASSLGAGGAEAFF
TGTGCCAGCAGCTTAGGTGCAGGGGGCGCTGAAGCTTTCTTT
>TRBJ2-1|TRBV5-6|.|.
CASSPSIRRGHNEQFF
TGTGCCAGCAGCCCATCTATTAGAAGGGGCCACAATGAGCAGTTCTTC
>TRBJ1-3|TRBV29-1|.|.
CSVDGRNSGNTIYF
TGCAGCGTTGACGGCAGGAACTCTGGAAACACCATATATTTT
>TRBJ2-3|TRBV27|TRBD1|.
CASSRTGTGGTDTQYF
TGTGCCAGCAGTCGGACCGGGACAGGGGGCACAGATACGCAGTATTTT
>TRBJ1-1|TRBV30|.|once
CAWSIGTGIYLHPEAFF
TGTGCCTGGAGTATCGGAACAGGGATTTATTTGCACCCTGAAGCTTTCTTT
>TRBJ1-4|TRBV11-2|.|.
CASSLDGTWGEKLFF
TGTGCCAGCAGCTTAGACGGGACATGGGGTGAAAAACTGTTTTTT